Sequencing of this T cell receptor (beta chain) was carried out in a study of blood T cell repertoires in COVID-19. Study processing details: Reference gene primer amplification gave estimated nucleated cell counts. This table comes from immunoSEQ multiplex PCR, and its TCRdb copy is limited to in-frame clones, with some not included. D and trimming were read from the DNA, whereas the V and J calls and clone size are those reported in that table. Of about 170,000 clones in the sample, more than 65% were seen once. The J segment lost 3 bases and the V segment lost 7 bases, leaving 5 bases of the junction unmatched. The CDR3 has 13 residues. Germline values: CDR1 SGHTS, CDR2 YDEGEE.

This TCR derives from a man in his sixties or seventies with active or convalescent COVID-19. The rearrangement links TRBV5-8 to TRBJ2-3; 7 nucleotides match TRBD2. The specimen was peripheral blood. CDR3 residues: CASCREATDTQYF. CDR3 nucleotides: TGTGCCAGCTGCCGGGAGGCAACAGATACGCAGTATTTT.